The rows below give T cell receptor beta chains drawn from one sample of a study of CD4 T cells in relation to SARS-CoV-2 and coronaviruses. Sequencing used immunoSEQ multiplex PCR; TCRdb keeps in-frame clones, though not all of them. The data contain approximately 25,000 clones, more than 60% of them singletons. Which antigens these TCRs recognize remains unknown. Material: CD4+ T cells from PBMCs, cultured in vitro. The origin of the receptors is a human donor in good health. Each CDR3 is given with its conserved first and last residue. Fields, in order: CDR3 protein, CDR3 DNA, V gene, clone size, D gene, J gene. A D gene is named only where the DNA matches it firmly. The size of a clone is reported for some rows only, either as once, few or many, or as a class for expanded clones.

CASSPGRREVEETQYF,TGTGCCAGCAGCCCAGGCCGGCGGGAAGTGGAGGAGACCCAGTACTTC,TRBV5-4,NA,NA,TRBJ2-5
CASSPYTGELFF,TGTGCCAGCAGCCCATATACCGGGGAGCTGTTTTTT,TRBV7-3,few,NA,TRBJ2-2
CASSARGLADYEQYF,TGTGCCAGCAGCGCCAGGGGGCTAGCGGACTACGAGCAGTACTTC,TRBV9,NA,NA,TRBJ2-7
CSVQGRMKNTEAFF,TGCAGCGTCCAGGGACGGATGAAGAACACTGAAGCTTTCTTT,TRBV29-1,once,NA,TRBJ1-1
CSAPEVDTQYF,TGCAGTGCGCCGGAGGTAGATACGCAGTATTTT,TRBV20-1,NA,NA,TRBJ2-3
CASSRGGGVDEQFF,TGTGCCAGCAGCAGGGGGGGTGGCGTGGATGAGCAGTTCTTC,TRBV11-3,once,NA,TRBJ2-1
CASSFSPGQGNSYEQYF,TGTGCCAGCAGCTTTTCACCGGGACAGGGTAATTCCTACGAGCAGTACTTC,TRBV7-9,NA,TRBD1,TRBJ2-7
CASEGGTNEKLFF,TGTGCCAGCGAAGGGGGGACTAATGAAAAACTGTTTTTT,TRBV2,NA,NA,TRBJ1-4
CSAQNNEKLFF,TGCAGTGCACAAAATAATGAAAAACTGTTTTTT,TRBV20-1,NA,NA,TRBJ1-4
CASSDTMRGQGNQPQHF,TGTGCCAGCAGCGACACGATGAGGGGACAGGGCAATCAGCCCCAGCATTTT,TRBV6-2/TRBV6-3,NA,TRBD1,TRBJ1-5
CASRPTPPGTTLQETQYF,TGTGCCAGCAGGCCCACCCCCCCCGGGACTACGCTACAAGAGACCCAGTACTTC,TRBV7-3,NA,TRBD2,TRBJ2-5
CASSQLDRNNQPQHF,TGTGCCAGCAGTCAGTTGGACAGAAACAATCAGCCCCAGCATTTT,TRBV2,NA,NA,TRBJ1-5
CASSSRQGWGFGYTF,TGTGCCAGCAGCTCCCGACAGGGCTGGGGGTTTGGCTACACCTTC,TRBV7-9,NA,TRBD1,TRBJ1-2
CASSQRSPGQGAEQYF,TGTGCCAGCAGCCAACGATCACCGGGACAGGGCGCCGAGCAGTACTTC,TRBV3-1/TRBV3-2,NA,TRBD1,TRBJ2-7
CASSPPLQGDGYTF,TGTGCCAGCTCACCACCGTTACAGGGTGATGGCTACACCTTC,TRBV18,NA,NA,TRBJ1-2
CASSVGIQTGFGGELFF,TGTGCCAGCAGCGTTGGAATCCAGACAGGGTTCGGCGGGGAGCTGTTTTTT,TRBV9,NA,TRBD1,TRBJ2-2
CASSQGRLEEQFF,TGCGCCAGCAGCCAAGGAAGGTTGGAAGAGCAGTTCTTC,TRBV4-1,few,NA,TRBJ2-1
CASSLVLAGVGDNEQFF,TGTGCCAGCAGCTTGGTACTAGCGGGAGTTGGGGACAATGAGCAGTTCTTC,TRBV5-8,NA,TRBD2,TRBJ2-1
CASSWGGNQPQHF,TGTGCCAGCAGCTGGGGAGGCAATCAGCCCCAGCATTTT,TRBV14,NA,NA,TRBJ1-5
CASSLESRRARGETQYF,TGTGCCAGCAGCCTAGAGTCGAGAAGGGCCCGGGGAGAGACCCAGTACTTC,TRBV7-6,few,NA,TRBJ2-5
CASRRDRENSPLHF,TGTGCCAGTAGAAGGGACAGGGAAAATTCACCCCTCCACTTT,TRBV19,few,TRBD1,TRBJ1-6
CATRPHSNQPQHF,TGTGCCACCCGCCCGCATAGCAATCAGCCCCAGCATTTT,TRBV19,NA,NA,TRBJ1-5
CASGVAGPSSYNEQFF,TGTGCCAGCGGAGTAGCGGGTCCTAGCTCCTACAATGAGCAGTTCTTC,TRBV19,NA,TRBD2,TRBJ2-1
CASYRIGGRNAIRAAYEQYF,TGTGCCAGCTACCGGATAGGCGGGAGGAATGCTATTAGGGCGGCCTACGAGCAGTACTTC,TRBV14,NA,TRBD2,TRBJ2-7
CASSNTQGAQETQYF,TGCGCCAGCAGCAATACACAGGGGGCCCAAGAGACCCAGTACTTC,TRBV5-1,NA,TRBD1,TRBJ2-5
CASSVPADRAGGYTF,TGTGCCAGTAGTGTCCCGGCGGACAGAGCAGGGGGCTACACCTTC,TRBV19,NA,NA,TRBJ1-2
CASSGTGGAQPQHF,TGTGCCAGCAGCGGGACAGGGGGGGCTCAGCCCCAGCATTTT,TRBV6-5,NA,TRBD1,TRBJ1-5
CASRVRPTGGEGYTF,TGTGCCAGCAGGGTGAGGCCGACAGGGGGCGAAGGCTACACCTTC,TRBV5-6,NA,TRBD1,TRBJ1-2
CASSYSGTSGKETQYF,TGTGCCAGCAGTTACTCCGGGACTAGCGGGAAAGAGACCCAGTACTTC,TRBV6-5,few,TRBD2,TRBJ2-5
CAPGMRRGSLNQPQHF,TGTGCCCCAGGGATGCGGAGGGGGTCCTTAAATCAGCCCCAGCATTTT,TRBV10-3,NA,NA,TRBJ1-5
CASSPRLAGGDTQYF,TGTGCCAGCAGCCCCCGACTAGCGGGTGGCGATACGCAGTATTTT,TRBV14,NA,TRBD2,TRBJ2-3
CASSSSRGRRGETQYF,TGTGCCAGCAGTTCTTCAAGGGGGAGACGTGGAGAGACCCAGTACTTC,TRBV6-5,few,NA,TRBJ2-5
CASSLALGTAHYGYTF,TGTGCCAGCAGCTTAGCGCTCGGGACTGCTCACTATGGCTACACCTTC,TRBV7-9,NA,NA,TRBJ1-2
CASSQGQSEREQYF,TGTGCCAGCAGCCAAGGACAAAGCGAGAGGGAGCAGTACTTC,TRBV3-1/TRBV3-2,NA,NA,TRBJ2-7
CAWSVAGGLSGELFF,TGTGCCTGGAGTGTGGCAGGCGGACTTTCCGGGGAGCTGTTTTTT,TRBV30,few,NA,TRBJ2-2
CASSLTGPGNTIYF,TGTGCCAGCAGCTTGACAGGGCCTGGAAACACCATATATTTT,TRBV5-6,NA,NA,TRBJ1-3
CASSQGLTNYGYTF,TGTGCCAGCAGCCAGGGATTGACTAACTATGGCTACACCTTC,TRBV7-2,NA,NA,TRBJ1-2
CASSPDTANNYGYTF,TGTGCCAGCTCACCAGACACAGCTAATAACTATGGCTACACCTTC,TRBV18,NA,NA,TRBJ1-2
CASSSLFSRDTQYF,TGTGCCAGTAGCAGCTTGTTCTCAAGAGATACCCAGTACTTC,TRBV19,NA,NA,TRBJ2-5
CASSLNDAGAGNTIYF,TGTGCCAGCAGCTTAAACGACGCAGGGGCAGGAAACACCATATATTTT,TRBV7-2,NA,NA,TRBJ1-3
CASGLNRGGGQETQYF,TGTGCTAGTGGTCTGAACAGGGGCGGGGGCCAAGAGACCCAGTACTTC,TRBV12-5,NA,NA,TRBJ2-5
CASSQLGSPYEQYF,TGCGCCAGCAGCCAACTAGGGTCCCCCTACGAGCAGTACTTC,TRBV5-1,NA,NA,TRBJ2-7
CASSPRGGGETQYF,TGTGCCAGCAGCCCGAGGGGGGGAGGGGAGACCCAGTACTTC,TRBV11-2,NA,NA,TRBJ2-5
CASSFGPYEQYF,TGTGCCAGCAGTTTCGGGCCCTACGAGCAGTACTTC,TRBV28,NA,NA,TRBJ2-7
CASSLQGDQPQHF,TGTGCCAGCAGCCTACAGGGGGATCAGCCCCAGCATTTT,TRBV5-5,NA,TRBD1,TRBJ1-5
CASEAGGGADTQYF,TGTGCCAGCGAAGCGGGAGGAGGGGCCGATACGCAGTATTTT,TRBV5-6,NA,TRBD2,TRBJ2-3
CASSYSGGIGNTEAFF,TGTGCCAGCAGTTACTCTGGGGGGATCGGGAACACTGAAGCTTTCTTT,TRBV6-2/TRBV6-3,NA,NA,TRBJ1-1
CASSLLAGERVF,TGTGCCAGCAGCTTGCTGGCGGGAGAAAGGGTCTTC,TRBV5-4,NA,TRBD2,TRBJ2-1
CASSLQGDTEAFF,TGTGCCAGCAGTTTACAGGGGGACACTGAAGCTTTCTTT,TRBV6-5,NA,TRBD1,TRBJ1-1